This T cell receptor beta chain was sequenced for a study of T cells in Graves' hyperthyroidism and ophthalmopathy. This clonotype was counted only a few times. Its antigen is not identified. Amplification of TCR beta CDR3 regions used RNA as the template. In the first-round RT-PCR of the TCR CDR3, the HTBI primer set was used. TCRdb analysed the multiplex PCR reads with MiXCR anew, one entry per CDR3 protein. Among more than 650,000 distinct CDR3 sequences listed, around 15% were seen once. The study's findings and limits: The majority of expanded thyroid clonotypes above 0.001 also appeared in blood.

Deletions cut 7 bases from V and 4 bases from J, with 11 bases between. This CDR3 region has 13 residues. CDR1 and CDR2 (germline): SNHLY, FYNNEI. The receptor comes from a woman younger than 35 with Graves' hyperthyroidism. Material for sequencing was blood. This chain links TRBV2 with TRBJ2-1; possibly TRBD2 for D (5 bases). CDR3 nucleotide sequence: TGTGCCAGCAAAGGGAGACATTACAATGAGCAGTTCTTC. This translates into CASKGRHYNEQFF.